A single sample is the source of the 22 T cell receptor beta chains below, sequenced in a study of PD-1 blockade in classical Hodgkin lymphoma. Time point of the sample: cycle 4 day 1 (C4D1), after around six weeks of nivolumab. Every patient had relapsed following autologous stem cell transplantation, and cohorts differed in brentuximab vedotin exposure. Measured with immunoSEQ multiplex PCR; TCRdb has only the in-frame clones, and not every one. The sample shows 7,000 to 8,500 clones, 76% of them seen only once. The starting material was peripheral blood mononuclear cells (PBMCs), obtained before the fourth cycle of nivolumab. These TCRs come from a human donor with classical Hodgkin lymphoma.

This clone was counted only a few times. The chain joins TRBV28 to TRBJ2-5, with 9 bases matching TRBD1. Germline V gene sequence: CDR1 MDHEN, CDR2 SYDVKM. The CDR3 is made up of 15 amino acids. The junction had 11 bases not matched to a gene; V was cut back by 7 bases and J by 5 bases. The CDR3 DNA reads as TGTGCCAGCATCACCTCCGGGACAGGGTGGGAGACCCAGTACTTC. This sequence encodes CASITSGTGWETQYF.

This clone showed up just once. The chain is built from TRBV7-2 and TRBJ2-7; 8 bases map to TRBD2. V dropped 4 bases and J dropped 0; count of bases not matched to a gene: 5. Germline V lookup: CDR1 SGHTA, CDR2 FQGNSA. The CDR3 is made up of 15 amino acids. CDR3 sequence reads: CASSSTGGSSYEQYF. The CDR3 coding sequence is TGTGCCAGCAGCTCCACGGGAGGGAGCTCCTACGAGCAGTACTTC.

The chain recombines TRBV28 with TRBJ1-6; tentatively, D is TRBD1 (5 bases). This CDR3 comprises 16 residues. Deletions cut 5 bases from V and 6 bases from J, with 17 bases between. Germline CDR1 is MDHEN and CDR2 is SYDVKM. The CDR3 DNA reads TGTGCCAGCAGTCCTTCTAGGGGTACGGGTAATTCACCCCTCCACTTT. This encodes CASSPSRGTGNSPLHF. The variable domain in full, with the rest retrieved from reference TRBV28 and TRBJ1-6, is DVKVTQSSRYLVKRTGEKVFLECVQDMDHENMFWYRQDPGLGLRLIYFSYDVKMKEKGDIPEGYSVSREKKERFSLILESASTNQTSMYLCASSPSRGTGNSPLHFGNGTRLTVT.

Concerning this clone: Additional DNA sequences in this sample encode the identical CDR3. This sequence joins TRBV6-1 and TRBJ2-3; D is ambiguous. The CDR3 is 11 residues long. Germline loops: CDR1 MNHNS, CDR2 SASEGT. The V gene lost 5 bases and the J gene lost 0 bases, with 0 bases spanning the gap. In DNA, the CDR3 is TGTGCCAGCAGTAGCACAGATACGCAGTATTTT. Translating gives CASSSTDTQYF.

The J gene is TRBJ2-5, the V gene TRBV7-2, with 9 bases lining up with TRBD1. V shed 3 bases and J 5 bases; nucleotides not matched to a gene: 4. The CDR3 runs 14 residues. Germline lookup yields CDR1 SGHTA and CDR2 FQGNSA. The CDR3 reads CASSFNRGRETQYF. The CDR3 DNA reads TGTGCCAGCAGCTTTAACAGGGGGCGGGAGACCCAGTACTTC.

The chain uses TRBV9 and TRBJ1-1; weak D call: TRBD1 (5 bases). The length of the CDR3 is 13 residues. V lost 4 bases, J lost 7 bases, and 14 bases lay in between. The germline CDR1 and CDR2 sequences are SGDLS and YYNGEE. The CDR3 region is CASSPSGADEAFF. The CDR3 region has the DNA TGTGCCAGCAGCCCCAGCGGGGCGGATGAAGCTTTCTTT.

The count of this clone is one. This chain uses TRBV28 with TRBJ2-3; perhaps TRBD1 as D (6 bases). The length of the CDR3 is 15 residues. V gave up 8 bases and J gave up 5 bases, with 20 bases separating them. CDR1 and CDR2 from the germline V gene are MDHEN and SYDVKM. The CDR3 spells CASYSLGAGEDTQYF. CDR3 sequence (DNA): TGTGCCAGCTATTCCTTGGGGGCTGGGGAAGATACGCAGTATTTT.

This clone was seen only once. J is TRBJ2-5 and V is TRBV5-1, with D uncertain. Germline-derived CDR1 and CDR2 are SGHRS and YFSETQ. V shed 4 bases and J shed 4 bases, with 11 bases lying between them. The CDR3 spans 13 residues. CDR3 nucleotide sequence: TGCGCCAGCAGCCCCCCGCAGACAGAGACCCAGTACTTC. Translation gives CASSPPQTETQYF.

This chain connects TRBV28 to TRBJ2-6; tentatively, D is TRBD1 (7 bases). The germline V and J ends were trimmed by 5 bases and 3 bases, with 17 bases remaining between them. The CDR3 runs to 17 residues. Per the germline V gene, CDR1 is MDHEN and CDR2 is SYDVKM. In DNA, the CDR3 is TGTGCCAGCAGTCCCCGAGGAGGGGGCATTGGGGCCAACGTCCTGACTTTC. This gives the protein CASSPRGGGIGANVLTF.

The rearrangement uses TRBV25-1 and TRBJ1-6; D is possibly TRBD1 (6 bases). The V end was cut by 7 bases, the J end by 5 bases, with 12 bases between. CDR1 and CDR2 from the germline V gene are MGHDK and SYGVNS. The CDR3 length is 14 residues. Here the CDR3 DNA reads TGTGCCAGCACCTATGGACAGAATAATTCACCCCTCCACTTT. It translates to CASTYGQNNSPLHF.

V usage is TRBV5-5 and J usage is TRBJ1-2, with a possible D match to TRBD1 (6 bases). V shed 4 bases and J shed 3 bases, with 10 bases lying between them. The germline CDR1 and CDR2 sequences are SGHKS and YYEKEE (reference sequence). The CDR3 has 13 amino acids. The CDR3 DNA reads TGTGCCAGCAGCCCGGACAGCCACTATGGCTACACCTTC. Translation: CASSPDSHYGYTF.

The genes are TRBV28 and TRBJ2-7; D perhaps matches TRBD1 (6 bases). Germline assignment: CDR1 MDHEN and CDR2 SYDVKM. This CDR3 has 12 amino acids. Trimming left V 5 bases short and J 7 bases short, with 12 bases between. CDR3 in amino acids: CASSPQGREQYF. In nucleotides, the CDR3 is TGTGCCAGCAGTCCACAGGGCCGGGAGCAGTACTTC. The full variable domain, in which reference TRBV28 and TRBJ2-7 provide the parts outside the CDR3, is DVKVTQSSRYLVKRTGEKVFLECVQDMDHENMFWYRQDPGLGLRLIYFSYDVKMKEKGDIPEGYSVSREKKERFSLILESASTNQTSMYLCASSPQGREQYFGPGTRLTVT.

CDR3 protein: CASSLGDRVADTQYF. CDR3 DNA sequence: TGTGCCAGCAGCTTAGGCGACAGGGTGGCAGATACGCAGTATTTT. V is TRBV11-2 and J is TRBJ2-3; TRBD1 agrees at 7 bases. J was trimmed by 4 bases and V by 1 base; bases with no gene match: 5. Germline V lookup: CDR1 SGHAT, CDR2 FQNNGV. The CDR3 sequence is 15 residues long.

The chain is built from TRBV27 and TRBJ2-1; D is unclear. The V gene's germline CDR1 is MNHEY and CDR2 SMNVEV (reference sequence). The V gene lost 2 bases and the J gene lost 4 bases, with 15 bases spanning the gap. The CDR3 spans 16 residues. The CDR3, as DNA: TGTGCCAGCAGTTTAGAAACCAGAAACCTTTACAATGAGCAGTTCTTC. This gives the protein CASSLETRNLYNEQFF.

This clone has more than one count but fewer than ten. The chain carries TRBV6-1 and TRBJ1-3, with D unclear. CDR1 and CDR2 (germline): MNHNS, SASEGT. The CDR3 loop spans 15 amino acids. V lost 6 bases, J lost 3 bases, and 15 bases lay in between. The CDR3 spells CASSVDLNFGNTIYF. CDR3 in DNA: TGTGCCAGCAGCGTGGACCTAAATTTTGGAAACACCATATATTTT.

The chain combines TRBV29-1 with TRBJ2-2, with unresolved D. With 1 base removed from V and 0 bases from J, the gap between germline ends came to 6 bases. CDR3 size: 14 residues. Germline assignment: CDR1 SQVTM and CDR2 ANQGSEA. CDR3 residues: CSVEVAPNTGELFF. The CDR3 coding sequence is TGCAGCGTTGAAGTAGCCCCGAACACCGGGGAGCTGTTTTTT.

J is TRBJ1-2 and V is TRBV6-5, with D unclear. The CDR3 runs 15 residues. The germline V gene has CDR1 MNHEY and CDR2 SVGAGI. Trimming stripped 2 bases from V and 7 bases from J, with 17 bases between. The CDR3 reads CASSYAGGGKSGYTF. In DNA form, the CDR3 reads TGTGCCAGCAGTTACGCCGGCGGAGGTAAATCTGGCTACACCTTC.

The chain couples TRBV4-2 to TRBJ2-3; D gene unclear. V dropped 4 bases and J dropped 2 bases, with 13 bases sitting between them. CDR1 is LGHNA and CDR2 is YNFKEQ in the germline V gene. This CDR3 is built from 15 residues. The CDR3 DNA reads as TGTGCCAGCAGCCGGGCTAGTTGGGACACAGATACGCAGTATTTT. Encoded protein: CASSRASWDTDTQYF.

V usage is TRBV6-4 and J usage is TRBJ2-3; TRBD2 matches 7 bases. Trimming took 0 bases from V and 3 from J; bases not matched to a gene: 6. This CDR3 spans 16 amino acids. CDR1 and CDR2 (germline): MRHNA, SNTAGT. The CDR3 bases are TGTGCCAGCAGTGACTCAGGCGGGAGAGGTACAGATACGCAGTATTTT. Its protein is CASSDSGGRGTDTQYF.

The chain recombines TRBV4-3 with TRBJ1-1; possibly TRBD1 for D (6 bases). This CDR3 region has 14 residues. Germline V gene sequence: CDR1 LGHNA, CDR2 YSLEER. Trimming shortened V by 0 bases and J by 4 bases, and 9 bases separated the two germline ends. DNA for the CDR3: TGCGCCAGCAGCCAAGATCTAGGGGGCACTGAAGCTTTCTTT. Translated: CASSQDLGGTEAFF.

This clone appeared a few times. CDR3 DNA: TGTGCTAGTGGAACCCTGGGACTAGCGGATCTGTACAATGAGCAGTTCTTC. Its protein is CASGTLGLADLYNEQFF. The chain links TRBV12-5 to TRBJ2-1; 11 positions match TRBD2. CDR3 length equals 17 residues. Looked up from germline, CDR1 is LGHNT and CDR2 is FRNRAP. With 6 bases clipped from V and 4 bases from J, the junction kept 11 bases outside the gene matches. The full variable domain, rest sourced from reference TRBV12-5 and TRBJ2-1, is DARVTQTPRHKVTEMGQEVTMRCQPILGHNTVFWYRQTMMQGLELLAYFRNRAPLDDSGMPKDRFSAEMPDATLATLKIQPSEPRDSAVYFCASGTLGLADLYNEQFFGPGTRLTVL.

The rearrangement joins TRBV9 to TRBJ2-1; 8 bases agree with TRBD1. This CDR3 has 15 residues. The germline gives CDR1 SGDLS, CDR2 YYNGEE. The J segment lost 4 bases and the V segment lost 4 bases, leaving 7 bases of the junction unmatched. The CDR3 DNA reads TGTGCCAGCAGCCTAAACAGGGGGAGTTACAATGAGCAGTTCTTC. Residues: CASSLNRGSYNEQFF. The full variable domain, with the rest looked up from reference TRBV9 and TRBJ2-1, is DSGVTQTPKHLITATGQRVTLRCSPRSGDLSVYWYQQSLDQGLQFLIQYYNGEERAKGNILERFSAQQFPDLHSELNLSSLELGDSALYFCASSLNRGSYNEQFFGPGTRLTVL.